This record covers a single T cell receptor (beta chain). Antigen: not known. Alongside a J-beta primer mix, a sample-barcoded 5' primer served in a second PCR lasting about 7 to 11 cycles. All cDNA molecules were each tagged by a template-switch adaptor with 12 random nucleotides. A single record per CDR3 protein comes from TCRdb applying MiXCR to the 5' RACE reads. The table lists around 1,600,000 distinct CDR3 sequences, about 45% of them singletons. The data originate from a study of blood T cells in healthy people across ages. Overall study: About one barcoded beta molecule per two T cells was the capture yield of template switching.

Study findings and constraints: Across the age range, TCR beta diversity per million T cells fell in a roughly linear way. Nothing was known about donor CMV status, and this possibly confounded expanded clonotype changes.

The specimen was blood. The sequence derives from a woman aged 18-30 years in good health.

DNA of the CDR3: TGTGCCAGCACATCGGGACTGACGTCCTACGAGCAGTACTTC. It encodes CASTSGLTSYEQYF. The gene calls are TRBV2 and TRBJ2-7, with D perhaps TRBD2 (6 bases). Deletions cut 7 bases from V and 1 base from J, with 14 bases between. CDR3 length: 14 residues. Germline lookup yields CDR1 SNHLY and CDR2 FYNNEI.